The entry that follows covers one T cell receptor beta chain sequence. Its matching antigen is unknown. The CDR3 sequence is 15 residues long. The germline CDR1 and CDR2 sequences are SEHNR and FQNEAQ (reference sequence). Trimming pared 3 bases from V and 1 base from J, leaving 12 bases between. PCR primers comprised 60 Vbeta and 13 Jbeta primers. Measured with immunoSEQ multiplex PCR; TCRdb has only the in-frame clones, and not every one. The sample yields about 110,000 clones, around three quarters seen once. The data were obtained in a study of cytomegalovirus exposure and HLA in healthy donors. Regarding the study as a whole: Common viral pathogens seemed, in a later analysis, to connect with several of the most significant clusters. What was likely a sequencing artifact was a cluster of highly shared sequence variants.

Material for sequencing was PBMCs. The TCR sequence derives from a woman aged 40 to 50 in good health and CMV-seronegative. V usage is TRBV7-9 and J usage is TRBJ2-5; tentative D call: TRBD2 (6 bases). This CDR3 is CASSFLLATQETQYF. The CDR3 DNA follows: TGTGCCAGCAGCTTCCTACTAGCAACCCAAGAGACCCAGTACTTC.